The T cell receptor (beta chain) described here comes from a study of OX40 agonist ivuxolimab in advanced cancers. Background on the whole study: Ivuxolimab was an agonistic, fully human IgG2 monoclonal antibody directed against OX40 (CD134), a costimulatory receptor. A male proportion of almost 85% and a mean age of approximately 61 years, ranging from 23 to 79, were recorded for the dose-escalation cohort. The paper reports the monotherapy dose-escalation portion (N ≈ 52 patients) of the phase I ivuxolimab trial. Of the approximately 50 dose-escalation patients, hepatocellular carcinoma was present in around 19, melanoma in approximately 15, renal cell carcinoma in 9 and head and neck cancer in 9. Partial responses were achieved by three dose-escalation patients, of whom one had hepatocellular carcinoma and two had cutaneous melanoma. Patients were allowed to have had prior anti-PD-1, anti-PD-L1 or anti-CTLA-4 therapy, and more than 30% of the dose-escalation patients had previously received checkpoint inhibitors. The purpose of peripheral TCRbeta sequencing was to test whether ivuxolimab changed TCR sequence diversity and led to clonal T-cell expansion. Intravenous ivuxolimab was administered to patients every 2 weeks at six dose levels: 0.01, 0.1, 0.3, 1.5, 3 and 10 mg/kg. What the work shows at the level of the full study, not this receptor alone: After ivuxolimab, CD8+ T cells had more expanded clones than CD4+ T cells on average. The antigen specificity of the clonally expanded peripheral T cells was not determined. Low levels of normalized T-cell clonal expansion were also shown by some nonresponding patients. At doses of 0.1 to 3.0 mg/kg, clonal expansion of both CD4+ and CD8+ T cells in blood was seen between baseline and week 6. Partial responders in the 0.1-3.0 mg/kg groups had among the lowest normalized peripheral clonal expansion, especially among CD8+ T cells.

About this clone itself: There is no known antigen for this receptor. The sample holds no much larger clone one base away, and base qualities are not on file.

Genomic DNA was isolated from the sorted cells so that the TCRbeta CDR3 region could be sequenced. TCRbeta CDR3 regions were sequenced using the immunoSEQ Assay. TCRdb obtained this table from immuneACCESS and retained in-frame rearrangements with V and J assigned. These tables miss some clones; where compared with another copy, unresolved V genes account for less than half of the shortfall, and the remainder is unexplained. Recorded for this sample are about 77,000 clones; over 80% of them occurred a single time. The leading ten clones occupy 0.32% of the sample. CDR1 SGHAT and CDR2 FQNNGV were looked up in the germline V gene. Including the terminal cysteine and phenylalanine, the CDR3 comprises 14 residues. Of all the DNA, just the CDR3 is kept, 42 bases in frame from base 1. V loses 5 bases of germline sequence and J loses 3 bases, and the interval between the two ends is 14 bases. The trial excluded patients who had a history of autoimmune disease or who were on systemic immunosuppression. In every dose cohort, peripheral blood was drawn for TCR sequencing at baseline, cycle 4 day 1, and cycle 7 day 1. Samples came from an open-label, multicenter, first-in-human phase I dose-escalation trial of ivuxolimab. Adults with locally advanced or metastatic melanoma, renal cell, hepatocellular, or head and neck squamous cell carcinoma were enrolled in the trial. Before TCR sequencing, CD4+ and CD8+ T cells were separately sorted from peripheral blood.

Here the sequenced sample was CD4+ or CD8+ T cells sorted from blood, taken in a trial of the OX40 agonist ivuxolimab. The TCR was taken from an adult with an advanced solid tumor such as melanoma, head and neck, liver or kidney cancer. The rearrangement joined TRBV11-2 to TRBJ2-7, with TRBD1 tentatively as D gene (5 bases match). The CDR3: CASSPQGHYYEQYF. The DNA is as follows: TGTGCCAGCAGCCCCCAAGGACACTACTACGAGCAGTACTTC.